This is a list of T cell receptor beta chains from one sample in a study of cytomegalovirus exposure and HLA in healthy donors. The assay was immunoSEQ multiplex PCR, and TCRdb's table has in-frame clones only and misses some. The data contain under 200,000 clones, 70% to 90% of them singletons. The sample consisted of PBMCs. The receptors originated from a woman aged 18-30 years in good health and CMV-seronegative. CDR3s leave out the opening cysteine and the closing phenylalanine or tryptophan. Fields, in order: J gene, clone size, V gene, CDR3 protein. Expanded clones get a size class; other rows say once, few or many, or leave the size out.

J: TRBJ2-2; size: .; V: TRBV5-4; CDR3: ASSLDGGASGELF
J: TRBJ2-5; size: .; V: TRBV6-5; CDR3: ASSHGQETQY
J: TRBJ1-2; size: .; V: TRBV28; CDR3: ASTGGAVGYT
J: TRBJ1-1; size: .; V: TRBV6-5; CDR3: ASSYGAGGPEAF
J: TRBJ1-1; size: .; V: TRBV19; CDR3: ASTPDRLNTEAF
J: TRBJ2-2; size: few; V: TRBV19; CDR3: ASRSSIYGGELF
J: TRBJ2-7; size: .; V: TRBV7-9; CDR3: ASSLTSGTVPRQY
J: TRBJ1-1; size: .; V: TRBV25-1; CDR3: ASSEYPRDTEAF
J: TRBJ2-1; size: .; V: TRBV4-1; CDR3: ASSPQDREVNEQF
J: TRBJ2-5; size: .; V: TRBV15; CDR3: ATQLAGYQETQY
J: TRBJ1-5; size: .; V: TRBV5-8; CDR3: ASSLRMGVGRGQPQH
J: TRBJ1-3; size: .; V: TRBV2; CDR3: ASIGQPSGNTIY
J: TRBJ2-5; size: .; V: TRBV6-1; CDR3: ASSKNRGLQETQY
J: TRBJ2-5; size: .; V: TRBV5-6; CDR3: ASSPRQGALFRETQY
J: TRBJ2-7; size: few; V: TRBV27; CDR3: ASSIAGVSYEQY
J: TRBJ2-5; size: .; V: TRBV5-1; CDR3: ASTVQETQY
J: TRBJ2-3; size: .; V: TRBV20-1; CDR3: SAAPGNTQY
J: TRBJ1-4; size: .; V: TRBV28; CDR3: ASSFRGREKLF
J: TRBJ2-2; size: .; V: TRBV27; CDR3: ASSFVGGAPNTGELF